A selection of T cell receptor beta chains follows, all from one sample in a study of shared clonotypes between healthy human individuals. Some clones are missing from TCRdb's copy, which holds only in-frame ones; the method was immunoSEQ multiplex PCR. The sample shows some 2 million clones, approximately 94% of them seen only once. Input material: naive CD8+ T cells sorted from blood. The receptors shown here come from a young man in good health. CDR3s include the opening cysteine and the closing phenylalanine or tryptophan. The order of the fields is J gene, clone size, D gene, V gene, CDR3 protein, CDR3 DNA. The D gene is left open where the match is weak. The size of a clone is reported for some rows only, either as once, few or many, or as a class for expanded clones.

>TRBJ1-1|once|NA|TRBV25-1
CASSDLLQGAFYF
TGTGCCAGCAGTGATTTATTGCAGGGTGCATTTTACTTT
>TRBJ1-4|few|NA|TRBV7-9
CASSLVGGTNEKLFF
TGTGCCAGCAGCTTAGTTGGGGGAACTAATGAAAAACTGTTTTTT
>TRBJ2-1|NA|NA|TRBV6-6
CASRPPGASSYNEQFF
TGTGCCAGCAGGCCCCCGGGGGCGAGCTCCTACAATGAGCAGTTCTTC
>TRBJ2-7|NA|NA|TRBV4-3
CASSQARTASEQYF
TGCGCCAGCAGCCAAGCCCGGACGGCCTCGGAGCAGTACTTC
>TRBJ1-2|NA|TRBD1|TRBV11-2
CASSLGTGEPGYTF
TGTGCCAGCAGCTTAGGCACAGGGGAACCGGGCTACACCTTC
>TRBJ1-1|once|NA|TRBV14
CASSEYRAKNTEAFF
TGTGCCAGCAGCGAATACAGGGCGAAGAACACTGAAGCTTTCTTT
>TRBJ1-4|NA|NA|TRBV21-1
CASSKTGQGALGPLREKLFF
TGTGCCAGCAGCAAAACGGGACAGGGGGCGTTGGGTCCACTGAGGGAAAAACTGTTTTTT
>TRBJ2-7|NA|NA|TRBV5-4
CASSLMGGSYEQYF
TGTGCCAGCAGCTTAATGGGCGGATCCTACGAGCAGTACTTC
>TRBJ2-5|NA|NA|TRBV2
CASRAPPRPQETQYF
TGTGCCAGCCGGGCACCCCCGAGACCTCAAGAGACCCAGTACTTC
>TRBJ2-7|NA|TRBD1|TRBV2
CASSGQGMYEQYF
TGTGCCAGCAGTGGACAGGGGATGTACGAGCAGTACTTC
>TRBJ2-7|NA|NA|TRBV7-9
CASSLDPEYEQYF
TGTGCCAGCAGCTTAGACCCGGAATACGAGCAGTACTTC
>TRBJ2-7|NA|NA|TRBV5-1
CASSLMGTDEQYF
TGCGCCAGCAGCTTGATGGGGACGGACGAGCAGTACTTC
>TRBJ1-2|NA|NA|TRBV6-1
CASSESLSNYGYTF
TGTGCCAGCAGTGAAAGTTTGAGTAACTATGGCTACACCTTC
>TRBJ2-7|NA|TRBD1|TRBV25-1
CASSEGTAPYEQYF
TGTGCCAGCAGTGAGGGGACAGCTCCCTACGAGCAGTACTTC
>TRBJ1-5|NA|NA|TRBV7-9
CASSLVVAGVESNQPQHF
TGTGCCAGCAGCTTGGTCGTGGCGGGAGTGGAGAGCAATCAGCCCCAGCATTTT
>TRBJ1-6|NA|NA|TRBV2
CASSDPRQASSYNSPLHF
TGTGCCAGCAGTGATCCCCGGCAGGCCAGCTCCTATAATTCACCCCTCCACTTT
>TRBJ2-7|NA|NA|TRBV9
CASSPYDSSYEQYF
TGTGCCAGCAGCCCATACGACAGCTCCTACGAGCAGTACTTC
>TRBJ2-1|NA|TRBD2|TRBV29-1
CSVDVGLASNEQFF
TGCAGCGTTGACGTGGGACTAGCGTCCAATGAGCAGTTCTTC
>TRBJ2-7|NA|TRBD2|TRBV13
CASRDGLADYEQYF
TGTGCCAGCAGGGACGGACTAGCGGATTACGAGCAGTACTTC
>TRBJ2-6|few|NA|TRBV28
CATGAGANVLTF
TGTGCCACGGGGGCTGGGGCCAACGTCCTGACTTTC
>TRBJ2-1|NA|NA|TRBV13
CATQLEFSEQFF
TGTGCCACGCAACTAGAGTTCAGTGAGCAGTTCTTC
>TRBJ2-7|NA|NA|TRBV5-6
CASSLEGVLSLEQYF
TGTGCCAGCAGCTTGGAAGGCGTCCTGTCGTTGGAGCAGTACTTC
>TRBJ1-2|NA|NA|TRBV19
CASSSSLYYGYTF
TGTGCCAGTAGTAGCAGCCTTTACTATGGCTACACCTTC
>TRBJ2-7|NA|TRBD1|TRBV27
CASSLGTGAYEQYF
TGTGCCAGCAGTTTGGGGACAGGAGCCTACGAGCAGTACTTC
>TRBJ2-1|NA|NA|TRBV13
CASSKKPNEQFF
TGTGCCAGCAGTAAAAAACCCAATGAGCAGTTCTTC
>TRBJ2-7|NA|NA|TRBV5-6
CASSLALDEQYF
TGTGCCAGCAGCTTGGCCCTGGACGAGCAGTACTTC
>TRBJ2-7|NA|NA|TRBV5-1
CASSLVQGGYEQYF
TGCGCCAGCAGCTTGGTGCAGGGAGGCTACGAGCAGTACTTC
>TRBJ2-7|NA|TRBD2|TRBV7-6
CASGGDGTYEQYF
TGTGCCAGCGGGGGGGACGGGACCTACGAGCAGTACTTC
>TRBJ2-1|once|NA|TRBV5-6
CASSLGVNTGPFNEQFF
TGTGCCAGCAGCTTGGGGGTTAACACGGGGCCCTTCAATGAGCAGTTCTTC
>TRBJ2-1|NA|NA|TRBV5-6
CASSLGWGSYNEQFF
TGTGCCAGCAGCTTGGGGTGGGGCTCCTACAATGAGCAGTTCTTC
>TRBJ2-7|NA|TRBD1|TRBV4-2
CASSLMGQATYEQYF
TGTGCCAGCAGCCTCATGGGACAGGCAACCTACGAGCAGTACTTC
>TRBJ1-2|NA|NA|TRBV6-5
CASSYSTHGQDGYTF
TGTGCCAGCAGTTACTCGACCCACGGGCAGGATGGCTACACCTTC
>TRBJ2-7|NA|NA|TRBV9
CASSAEPAGRAAEQYF
TGTGCCAGCAGCGCCGAACCGGCAGGGCGAGCGGCCGAGCAGTACTTC
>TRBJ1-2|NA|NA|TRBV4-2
CASSQDYPGEYGYTF
TGTGCCAGCAGCCAAGATTATCCAGGGGAATATGGCTACACCTTC
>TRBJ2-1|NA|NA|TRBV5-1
CASSLVRDNEQFF
TGCGCCAGCAGCTTGGTTAGGGACAATGAGCAGTTCTTC
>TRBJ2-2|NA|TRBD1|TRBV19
CASRDRENTGELFF
TGTGCCAGTAGGGACAGGGAGAACACCGGGGAGCTGTTTTTT
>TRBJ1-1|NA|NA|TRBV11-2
CASSFLGGTEAFF
TGTGCCAGCAGCTTTTTAGGGGGAACTGAAGCTTTCTTT
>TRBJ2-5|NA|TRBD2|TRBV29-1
CSETAASGGAMEETQYF
TGCAGCGAAACGGCGGCTAGCGGGGGGGCGATGGAAGAGACCCAGTACTTC
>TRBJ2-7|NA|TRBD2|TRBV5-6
CASSPGLAGVEQYF
TGTGCCAGCAGCCCGGGACTAGCGGGAGTCGAGCAGTACTTC
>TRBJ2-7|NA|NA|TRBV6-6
CASSYSNSYEQYF
TGTGCCAGCAGTTACTCGAATAGCTACGAGCAGTACTTC
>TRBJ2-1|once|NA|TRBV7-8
CASRGGNEQFF
TGTGCCAGCCGTGGGGGCAATGAGCAGTTCTTC
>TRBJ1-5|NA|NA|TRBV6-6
CASSYMGPRSNQPQHF
TGTGCCAGCAGTTACATGGGCCCTCGGAGCAATCAGCCCCAGCATTTT
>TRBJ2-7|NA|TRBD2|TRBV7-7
CASSPSGSHEQYF
TGTGCTAGCAGCCCTAGCGGGAGCCACGAGCAGTACTTC
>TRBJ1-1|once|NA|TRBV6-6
CASSGLDTEAFF
TGTGCCAGCAGCGGGCTGGACACTGAAGCTTTCTTT
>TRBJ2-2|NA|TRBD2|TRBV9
CASSGPGLAGGNTGELFF
TGTGCCAGCAGCGGCCCGGGACTAGCGGGGGGCAACACCGGGGAGCTGTTTTTT